Following are 13 T cell receptor beta chains from one sample sequenced in a study of T cell changes during pregnancy in multiple sclerosis. The table came from immunoSEQ multiplex PCR; TCRdb's copy has only in-frame clones and leaves some out. The profile covers under 130,000 clones, with roughly 90% appearing a single time and approximately 3.7% taken by the ten largest. Sequencing used peripheral blood, obtained after pregnancy. The source of these receptors is a female donor with multiple sclerosis, enrolled in a pregnancy study.

The CDR3 nucleotides are TGTGCCAGCAGTCTAGGAAATGGAAACACCATATATTTT. This gives the protein CASSLGNGNTIYF. The genes are TRBV7-9 and TRBJ1-3; D is undetermined. The V gene's germline CDR1 is SEHNR and CDR2 FQNEAQ (reference sequence). The CDR3 consists of 13 residues. V was clipped by 6 bases and J by 3 bases, with 9 bases between them.

The CDR3 nucleotides read TGTGCCAGCAGCTCACAACGGGACAGGGCCAACAATGAGCAGTTCTTC. Translating it yields CASSSQRDRANNEQFF. The J gene is TRBJ2-1, the V gene TRBV4-2, with TRBD1 matching 9 bases. Germline CDR1 is LGHNA and CDR2 is YNFKEQ. This CDR3 contains 16 residues. The ends lost 5 bases at V and 5 bases at J; junction bases unmatched: 10.

This clone was detected only once. V usage is TRBV6-5 and J usage is TRBJ2-5; 8 positions agree with TRBD2. The CDR3 sequence is 16 residues long. Germline lookup yields CDR1 MNHEY and CDR2 SVGAGI. After removal of 4 bases from V and 4 bases from J, the junction contained 11 bases not matched to a gene. The CDR3 loop reads CASSSTAGGRGETQYF. The CDR3 DNA is TGTGCCAGCAGTTCCACTGCGGGGGGCCGAGGAGAGACCCAGTACTTC.

This chain uses TRBV19 with TRBJ2-2; TRBD1 matches 7 bases. Germline loops: CDR1 LNHDA, CDR2 SQIVND (reference sequence). CDR3 length equals 16 residues. With 1 base clipped from V and 0 bases from J, the junction kept 2 bases outside the gene matches. CDR3 sequence: CASSIGTGANTGELFF. The CDR3 DNA follows: TGTGCCAGTAGTATAGGTACAGGGGCGAACACCGGGGAGCTGTTTTTT.

The rearrangement uses TRBV5-1 and TRBJ1-2, with 7 bases identical to TRBD1. Germline V gene sequence: CDR1 SGHRS, CDR2 YFSETQ. The CDR3 has 14 amino acids. J gave up 5 bases and V 0 bases, and 4 bases lay outside the gene matches. The CDR3 sequence is CASSLEAGGYGYTF. In nucleotides, the CDR3 is TGCGCCAGCAGCTTGGAGGCAGGGGGGTATGGCTACACCTTC.

The gene calls are TRBV7-2 and TRBJ2-7; a possible D gene is TRBD2 (6 bases). CDR3 length: 13 amino acids. Trimming pared 3 bases from V and 2 bases from J, leaving 8 bases between. Germline V lookup: CDR1 SGHTA, CDR2 FQGNSA. The CDR3 region has the DNA TGTGCCAGCAGCTTCCGGGGGACCTACGAGCAGTACTTC. It yields the protein CASSFRGTYEQYF.

The rearrangement uses TRBV7-9 and TRBJ1-2; 8 positions match TRBD1. Germline V gives CDR1 SEHNR, CDR2 FQNEAQ (reference sequence). V dropped 5 bases and J dropped 2; count of bases not matched to a gene: 7. The CDR3 sequence is 15 residues long. Here the CDR3 reads CASSGQGRLNYGYTF. Here the CDR3 DNA reads TGTGCCAGCAGCGGACAGGGAAGGCTGAACTATGGCTACACCTTC.

This chain uses TRBV5-4 with TRBJ1-1, with a possible D match to TRBD1 (6 bases). Germline V gene data show CDR1 as SGHNT and CDR2 as YYREEE (reference sequence). Trimming took 0 bases from V and 2 from J, leaving 11 bases between them. This CDR3 is 15 amino acids long. CDR3 protein: CASSLGGTPNTEAFF. Written as DNA, the CDR3 is TGTGCCAGCAGCTTGGGAGGGACACCAAACACTGAAGCTTTCTTT.

The chain recombines TRBV6-5 with TRBJ2-6; weak D call: TRBD2 (5 bases). CDR1 is MNHEY, CDR2 SVGAGI, per germline. The CDR3 extends over 16 amino acids. The V and J ends lost 1 base and 1 base respectively, with 8 bases between them. Written as DNA, the CDR3 is TGTGCCAGCAGTTACTTTGGACTGTCTGGGGCCAACGTCCTGACTTTC. Protein: CASSYFGLSGANVLTF.

The chain combines TRBV5-4 with TRBJ2-3, with 13 positions matching TRBD2. CDR1 and CDR2 (germline): SGHNT, YYREEE (reference sequence). The CDR3 contains 15 residues. With V trimmed by 4 bases and J by 2 bases, 1 base remained unmatched. This CDR3 reads CASSGTSGTTDTQYF. CDR3 nucleotide sequence: TGTGCCAGCAGCGGGACTAGCGGGACCACAGATACGCAGTATTTT.

The genes are TRBV10-1 and TRBJ2-3; D is perhaps TRBD1 (5 bases). The CDR3 runs 15 residues. The V end was cut by 2 bases, the J end by 6 bases, with 15 bases between. Germline V gives CDR1 WNHNN, CDR2 SYGVQD (reference sequence). The CDR3 protein is CASSEGHSFLDTQYF. The CDR3 region has the DNA TGCGCCAGCAGTGAGGGACATTCCTTTCTGGATACGCAGTATTTT.

The V call is TRBV5-1, the J call TRBJ1-1; 10 nucleotides line up with TRBD1. The V segment lost 3 bases and the J segment 4 bases; nucleotides outside the gene matches: 0. Germline loops: CDR1 SGHRS, CDR2 YFSETQ. CDR3 size: 13 residues. CDR3 in amino acids: CASSWTGGTEAFF. The CDR3 DNA is TGCGCCAGCAGCTGGACAGGGGGCACTGAAGCTTTCTTT.

The chain combines TRBV15 with TRBJ2-6; 7 bases line up with TRBD2. In germline, CDR1 is LNHNV, CDR2 YYDKDF (reference sequence). This CDR3 is built from 18 residues. V was clipped by 5 bases and J by 1 base; unmatched bases: 11. The CDR3 DNA reads as TGTGCCACCAGCCCCCGGGGAGGGCGCCCGTCTGGGGCCAACGTCCTGACTTTC. Translation: CATSPRGGRPSGANVLTF.